This TCR beta chain was sequenced during a study of T cells in Graves' hyperthyroidism and ophthalmopathy (dated by TCRdb to about 2019). Notes on the research overall: Peripheral blood samples were taken at initial diagnosis, before any treatment was given. TCR V-J signatures able to tell the groups apart were searched for in a discovery cohort of more than 90 patients, of whom more than 40 had Graves' ophthalmopathy and 55 to 60 had stable Graves' hyperthyroidism. Prospective prediction of ophthalmopathy was tested in an independent validation cohort of fewer than 20 hyperthyroidism patients and around 16 patients who later progressed to ophthalmopathy. For training and testing, the approximately 97 patients in the discovery cohort were randomly divided in a 7:3 ratio. The study also compared thyroid tissue and blood T-cell repertoires from a handful of Graves' hyperthyroidism patients. After blood sampling, hyperthyroidism patients were treated with methimazole at a starting dose of 30 mg daily, and ophthalmopathy patients were treated with high-dose intravenous methylprednisolone. The paper describes TCR Vbeta CDR3 sequencing of around 130 peripheral blood samples, made up of about 41 ophthalmopathy patients, around 78 hyperthyroidism patients and 17 progressor patients.

As concerns this clonotype: The antigen this receptor binds is unknown. No qualities accompany the bases; no much larger clone lies one base away.

Here is what the overall study found, with its caveats: Blood samples also contained most of the expanded thyroid clonotypes (frequency above 0.001), which suggests that blood repertoires may reflect thyroid immune responses. In cross-validation, a model built on a 13 V-J signature told ophthalmopathy apart from stable hyperthyroidism with over 85% sensitivity and 81% to 82% specificity, and in testing the same model reached 80%/75%. Sample size was not statistically predetermined, and blinding of investigators to group allocation was not performed. In validation, progression to ophthalmopathy was predicted by the model with 70.59% sensitivity and about 72% specificity, a median of approximately 6.5 months before onset.

The CDR3 measures 15 amino acids from cysteine to phenylalanine. Here the CDR3 DNA is all that survives: 45 bases in frame from base 1. The CDR1 and CDR2 encoded by the germline V gene are SGHRS and YFSETQ. V and J are trimmed by 4 bases and 8 bases, and the gene matches miss 8 bases of the junction. Stable Graves' hyperthyroidism was defined as no progression to ophthalmopathy during 18 months of follow-up. The hyperthyroidism patients were between 18 and 65 years old and newly diagnosed, with a disease duration of less than 2 months. Any patient with an uncontrolled infection, another autoimmune disease, pregnancy or lactation was excluded. Diagnoses were established on the basis of clinical symptoms, serum thyroxine and TRAb, thyroid ultrasound, and orbital computed tomography. PBMCs were separated from approximately 9.9 ml of fresh peripheral blood using Ficoll-Paque density gradient centrifugation. Total RNA was extracted with Trizol reagent, and quality was checked on an Agilent 2100 Bioanalyzer.

The TCR beta CDR3 regions were amplified from RNA transcripts. For the first round of RT-PCR on the TCR CDR3, the HTBI primer set was used together with the Qiagen OneStep RT-PCR kit. The libraries were constructed in a second round of multiplex PCR and then size-selected and purified. Paired-end sequencing of the libraries was performed with 100 bp reads on an Illumina HiSeq2000. As for the authors' bioinformatics: SOAPnuke was used to process the raw data, throwing out any read that contained adapters or uncalled bases, had a mean Phred below 15, or lacked an exact constant-primer or identifier match. COPE v1.2.5 was used to merge high-quality paired reads, and clonotypes were defined as unique nucleotide sequences. MiTCR v1.1 was used to align the clonotypes against IMGT TRBV, TRBD and TRBJ reference segments. Only V-J combinations with frequency above 0.0001, covering 99% to 99.2% of repertoires, were analysed. The TCS score was defined as F50 (clonal expansion) divided by E x V (chaos), with BLOSUM62-based TCRdist calculated between CDR3 peptides within each V-J. Welch's t-statistics and random forest reduced 450 to 600 V-J features to 13, which were used in a naive Bayes classifier (R e1071). TCRdb itself trimmed the public reads at Q25 with fastp, ran MiXCR and retained productive beta chains. Duplicate CDR3 protein sequences are folded into a single record with the most common DNA and genes. TCRdb, rather than the study authors, made the V and J calls. This sample holds 300,000 to 400,000 distinct CDR3 sequences; 18% were observed only once. Together, the top ten hold 45% to 50% of the sample.

Sequencing was done on a sample of blood. The receptor chain draws on TRBV5-1 and TRBJ2-1; TRBD2 fits 11 bases in the junction. The receptor was isolated from a woman aged 45-65 years with Graves' hyperthyroidism. The DNA sequence follows: TGCGCCAGCAGCCGAACTAGCGGGAGTAGTGATGAGCAGTTCTTC. Its protein product is CASSRTSGSSDEQFF.